This note documents a single T cell receptor beta chain sequence. This sample stems from a study of blood T cell repertoires in COVID-19. At the level of the study: The United States, Italy and Spain provided the acute and convalescent COVID-19 samples.

This CDR3 has 13 amino acids. Trimming took off 11 bases at V and 2 bases at J, with 15 bases between the two ends. Germline lookup yields CDR1 SNHLY and CDR2 FYNNEI. Libraries were prepared by immunoSEQ multiplex PCR; TCRdb keeps only in-frame clonotypes and omits some of them. Seen here are 250,000 to 400,000 clones, about 87% observed once, and the top ten hold 5.3%. This rearrangement joins TRBV2 to TRBJ2-5; D might be TRBD1 (5 bases). The specimen sequenced was PBMCs or T cells enriched from blood (not recorded which). The sequence was obtained from a woman younger than 45 who had recovered from COVID-19. As DNA, the CDR3 is TGTGCCCACACACTGGGGCGACAAGAGACCCAGTACTTC. Protein product: CAHTLGRQETQYF. The full variable domain, in which reference TRBV2 and TRBJ2-5 provide the parts outside the CDR3, is EPEVTQTPSHQVTQMGQEVILRCVPISNHLYFYWYRQILGQKVEFLVSFYNNEISEKSEIFDDQFSVERPDGSNFTLKIRSTKLEDSAMYFCAHTLGRQETQYFGPGTRLLVL.